Here is one T cell receptor beta chain with its context. Method: immunoSEQ multiplex PCR; TCRdb's copy keeps in-frame clones and lacks some. The table includes about 270,000 clones, approximately 85% detected once. This sample was included in a study of blood T cell repertoires in COVID-19. V gave up 1 base and J gave up 7 bases; unmatched junction bases: 11. CDR3 length: 17 amino acids. Germline V CDR1 and CDR2: SGHRS, YFSETQ. V and J are TRBV5-1 and TRBJ1-6, with 7 bases lining up with TRBD1. This clonotype was obtained from a woman in her 70s with acute or convalescent COVID-19. Material: peripheral blood. The DNA of the CDR3 is TGCGCCAGCAGCTTGAGGGGGCAAGACAGGGCCAATTCACCCCTCCACTTT. Its translation: CASSLRGQDRANSPLHF.